Shown below are 11 T cell receptor beta chains from a single sample sequenced in a study of CD4+ T cells in melanoma. Sequenced by immunoSEQ multiplex PCR; TCRdb stores in-frame clones only, minus some. The sample includes 13,000 to 15,000 clones, roughly 63% of them seen just once. Sequencing was carried out using cells from a culture (not recorded whether cultured in vitro). These TCRs come from a human donor with melanoma.

The chain employs TRBV5-6 and TRBJ1-3; 7 bases are a match to TRBD1. Germline CDR1 SGHDT, CDR2 YYEEEE. The junction had 3 bases not matched to a gene; V was cut back by 1 base and J by 2 bases. CDR3 length: 15 residues. CDR3 DNA: TGTGCCAGCAGCTTGACAGGGGCCGCTGGAAACACCATATATTTT. As protein: CASSLTGAAGNTIYF.

A single count supports this clone. The V call is TRBV5-1, the J call TRBJ2-1; 8 bases line up with TRBD2. V was clipped by 0 bases and J by 1 base; unmatched bases: 9. Germline V gene sequence: CDR1 SGHRS, CDR2 YFSETQ. CDR3 size: 18 residues. The CDR3 nucleotides read TGCGCCAGCAGCTTGGTTCTGGACGGGGGGGATTCCTACAATGAGCAGTTCTTC. Translated, it gives CASSLVLDGGDSYNEQFF.

This clone was counted a few times. The genes are TRBV18 and TRBJ1-1, with D perhaps matching TRBD1 (6 bases). The germline V gene has CDR1 KGHSH and CDR2 LQKENI. Trimming shortened V by 5 bases and J by 4 bases, and 11 bases separated the two germline ends. The CDR3 runs to 13 residues. DNA for the CDR3: TGTGCCAGCTCATTCGACAGGACCACTGAAGCTTTCTTT. This encodes CASSFDRTTEAFF.

This clone was seen once. This chain joins TRBV6-1 and TRBJ2-7; D is ambiguous. Germline CDR1 and CDR2: MNHNS and SASEGT. Trimming pared 4 bases from V and 1 base from J, leaving 14 bases between. The CDR3 runs to 15 residues. Here the CDR3 DNA reads TGTGCCAGCAGTGCCTTCCCAATGGAGTCCTACGAGCAGTACTTC. It codes for CASSAFPMESYEQYF.

The chain joins TRBV18 to TRBJ2-1; D is perhaps TRBD2 (6 bases). CDR1 and CDR2 from the germline V gene are KGHSH and LQKENI. The CDR3 length is 16 residues. Trimming left V 1 base short and J 3 bases short, with 13 bases between. The CDR3 region has the DNA TGTGCCAGCTCACCACTCGGGGGTGGTGGCTACAATGAGCAGTTCTTC. This sequence encodes CASSPLGGGGYNEQFF. Full variable domain (outside the CDR3, taken from reference TRBV18 and TRBJ2-1): NAGVMQNPRHLVRRRGQEARLRCSPMKGHSHVYWYRQLPEEGLKFMVYLQKENIIDESGMPKERFSAEFPKEGPSILRIQQVVRGDSAAYFCASSPLGGGGYNEQFFGPGTRLTVL.

The V gene is TRBV19, the J gene TRBJ1-6; 10 bases map to TRBD1. The CDR3 is 14 residues long. In germline, CDR1 is LNHDA, CDR2 SQIVND (reference sequence). Trimming at V came to 4 bases and at J to 10 bases, leaving 4 bases not matched to a gene. The CDR3 DNA sequence: TGTGCCAGTAGTAGGGACAGGGGTCGATCACCCCTCCACTTT. It translates to CASSRDRGRSPLHF.

The chain recombines TRBV6-5 with TRBJ2-7; TRBD1 agrees at 7 bases. Trimming removed 10 bases from V and 2 bases from J; junction bases left unmatched: 11. CDR3 length equals 14 residues. From germline, CDR1 is MNHEY and CDR2 SVGAGI. CDR3 in DNA: TGTGCCACCATACAGGGGAAGGCCGCCTACGAGCAGTACTTC. Translating gives CATIQGKAAYEQYF.

The chain couples TRBV30 to TRBJ2-3; tentative D call: TRBD1 (5 bases). Germline V CDR1 and CDR2: GTSNPN, SVGIG (reference sequence). V shed 2 bases and J shed 9 bases, with 9 bases lying between them. This CDR3 has 11 amino acids. The CDR3: CAWSLRGTQYF. The CDR3 bases are TGTGCCTGGAGTTTAAGGGGCACGCAGTATTTT.

The chain joins TRBV7-8 to TRBJ1-1; D may be TRBD1 (6 bases). Germline V gene data show CDR1 as SGHVS and CDR2 as FQNEAQ. The CDR3 consists of 15 residues. Trimming shortened V by 0 bases and J by 10 bases, and 18 bases separated the two germline ends. In DNA, the CDR3 is TGTGCCAGCAGCTTAGCGGGGGCGGGTCGGTCCCGAGCTTTCTTT. Amino acids: CASSLAGAGRSRAFF.

This clone was seen more than once but under ten times. The gene calls are TRBV6-4 and TRBJ1-2; D possibly corresponds to TRBD1 (5 bases). Germline V gene lookup returns CDR1 MRHNA and CDR2 SNTAGT. The CDR3 is made up of 13 amino acids. V was pared by 2 bases and J by 4 bases, with 8 bases between. CDR3 sequence reads: CASSDGQSYGYTF. Written as DNA, the CDR3 is TGTGCCAGCAGTGACGGACAAAGCTATGGCTACACCTTC.

The rearrangement uses TRBV4-2 and TRBJ1-1; D uncertain. The ends were cut back, 5 bases at V and 2 bases at J, with 12 bases in the middle. The CDR3 totals 14 residues. Germline CDR1 LGHNA, CDR2 YNFKEQ. CDR3 nucleotide sequence: TGTGCCAGCAGCTTCAGTATCGGCAACACTGAAGCTTTCTTT. As protein: CASSFSIGNTEAFF.